This T cell receptor (beta chain) was obtained from a study of T cell changes during pregnancy in multiple sclerosis. There are 13 residues in the CDR3. Germline lookup yields CDR1 SNHLY and CDR2 FYNNEI. Trimming took 6 bases from V and 2 from J; bases not matched to a gene: 3. Clones were sequenced by immunoSEQ multiplex PCR, and TCRdb holds only the in-frame ones, with some missing. Altogether some 39,000 clones are present, 80% to 95% being singletons, with the ten largest covering 1.2%. The clonotype was recovered from a female donor with multiple sclerosis, enrolled in a pregnancy study. J is TRBJ2-7 and V is TRBV2, with 8 positions matching TRBD2. Material: PBMCs (not recorded whether the cells were cultured). The CDR3 protein is CASSTSGTYEQYF. CDR3 sequence (DNA): TGTGCCAGCAGCACTAGCGGAACCTACGAGCAGTACTTC.